This entry lists 15 T cell receptor beta chains sequenced from one sample in a study of blood T cells in healthy people across ages. Then a second PCR, running about 7 to 11 cycles, was carried out with a sample-barcoded 5' primer and a J-beta primer mix. MiXCR, run by TCRdb on the 5' RACE reads, gives a single entry per CDR3 protein. The table has roughly 1,800,000 distinct CDR3 sequences, around 48% seen once. Specimen: blood. The receptors here all came from a woman in her 40s in good health.

This clonotype was recorded at least ten times. The chain links TRBV7-2 to TRBJ2-3; 9 bases agree with TRBD1. With 5 bases clipped from V and 3 bases from J, the junction kept 9 bases outside the gene matches. CDR1 SGHTA and CDR2 FQGNSA come from the germline V gene. The CDR3 has 16 amino acids. Here the CDR3 reads CASSPLGQGGTDTQYF. As DNA, the CDR3 is TGTGCCAGCAGCCCTTTGGGACAGGGAGGAACAGATACGCAGTATTTT.

This clonotype turned up a few times. This chain uses TRBV7-9 with TRBJ1-4, with TRBD1 as a possible D gene (5 bases). Trimming left V 5 bases short and J 0 bases short, with 13 bases between. Germline CDR1 and CDR2: SEHNR and FQNEAQ (reference sequence). The CDR3 sequence is 16 residues long. CDR3 in amino acids: CASSAAGGATNEKLFF. The CDR3 bases are TGTGCCAGCAGCGCTGCCGGGGGTGCAACTAATGAAAAACTGTTTTTT.

The gene calls are TRBV7-8 and TRBJ2-5; D remains unclear. Germline V gives CDR1 SGHVS, CDR2 FQNEAQ. This CDR3 spans 11 amino acids. The CDR3 protein is CASAYTETQYF. Here the CDR3 DNA reads TGTGCGTCTGCGTATACGGAGACCCAGTACTTC.

This CDR3 reads CSVDDRDTSRSGANVLTF. The CDR3 DNA sequence: TGCAGCGTTGATGATCGGGACACTTCCCGGTCAGGGGCCAACGTCCTGACTTTC. This chain connects TRBV29-1 to TRBJ2-6, with a weak D call TRBD1 (6 bases). Germline assignment: CDR1 SQVTM and CDR2 ANQGSEA. V lost 3 bases and J 4 bases, leaving 22 bases between the germline ends. This CDR3 is 18 amino acids long.

The chain has TRBV6-6 and TRBJ2-1; D perhaps matches TRBD2 (7 bases). Germline V gives CDR1 MNHNY, CDR2 SVGAGI (reference sequence). V was shortened by 2 bases and J by 6 bases, with 17 bases between the two germline ends. This CDR3 comprises 16 residues. CDR3 DNA sequence: TGTGCCAGCAGTTACCAGGGGAGGGGGGGAGGCAATGAGCAGTTCTTC. Translation gives CASSYQGRGGGNEQFF.

The chain has TRBV20-1 and TRBJ2-7; 12 bases align to TRBD2. Germline V gives CDR1 DFQATT, CDR2 SNEGSKA (reference sequence). With 2 bases clipped from V and 5 bases from J, the junction kept 7 bases outside the gene matches. The CDR3 covers 15 residues. The CDR3 DNA sequence: TGCAGTGCTAGACTAGCGGGGGGGCCAGCAAACGAGCAGTACTTC. This codes for CSARLAGGPANEQYF.

This clonotype was found a few times. This chain uses TRBV2 with TRBJ2-1, with D hard to call. CDR1 is SNHLY and CDR2 is FYNNEI in the germline V gene. The CDR3 spans 15 residues. V was shortened by 0 bases and J by 4 bases, with 10 bases between the two germline ends. Here the CDR3 reads CASSEAGTAYNEQFF. In DNA form, the CDR3 reads TGTGCCAGCAGTGAAGCGGGAACAGCATACAATGAGCAGTTCTTC.

This rearrangement joins TRBV28 to TRBJ2-7, with 8 bases identical to TRBD2. The V gene's germline CDR1 is MDHEN and CDR2 SYDVKM. This CDR3 region has 14 residues. Trimming took 6 bases from V and 2 from J; bases not matched to a gene: 6. The CDR3: CASSSPREAYEQYF. The CDR3 DNA sequence: TGTGCCAGCAGCTCCCCGCGGGAGGCCTACGAGCAGTACTTC.

V usage is TRBV11-2 and J usage is TRBJ1-2; TRBD1 might be the D (6 bases). CDR3 length: 16 residues. Trimming took 5 bases from V and 7 from J, leaving 23 bases between them. CDR1 and CDR2 (germline): SGHAT, FQNNGV. DNA for the CDR3: TGTGCCAGCAGCCCCCCTCAGGGGCGCGTCCACCGTGGCTACACCTTC. Amino acid sequence: CASSPPQGRVHRGYTF.

A remark on this clonotype: One end of the junction is discordant with germline, which a read error may explain. This chain connects TRBV28 to TRBJ2-3, with TRBD2 matching over 8 bases. Germline V gives CDR1 MDHEN, CDR2 SYDVKM. The CDR3 extends over 16 amino acids. CDR3 in amino acids: CAGSLAGHNLGDTQYF. The CDR3 DNA is TGTGCCGGCAGTTTAGCGGGACACAACTTGGGAGATACGCAGTATTTT.

The V gene is TRBV12-3 or TRBV12-4, the J gene TRBJ1-2, with 10 bases matching TRBD1. The CDR3 has 17 residues. The trim removed 0 bases at V and 3 bases at J, leaving 7 bases unmatched. CDR3 sequence: CASSLAIGTGVDYGYTF. The CDR3 region has the DNA TGTGCCAGCAGTTTAGCGATCGGGACAGGGGTGGACTATGGCTACACCTTC.

This clonotype was observed a handful of times. The chain links TRBV20-1 to TRBJ1-2; 7 positions agree with TRBD1. Trimming removed 6 bases from V and 4 bases from J; junction bases left unmatched: 14. CDR3 length equals 15 residues. CDR1 DFQATT and CDR2 SNEGSKA come from the germline V gene (reference sequence). The CDR3 sequence: CSASADRAGIYGYTF. In DNA form, the CDR3 reads TGCAGTGCCTCCGCTGACAGGGCGGGCATCTATGGCTACACCTTC.

The CDR3 sequence is CSARSDGTGPQHF. The CDR3 DNA reads TGCAGTGCTAGATCGGACGGCACGGGGCCCCAGCATTTT. The rearrangement joins TRBV20-1 to TRBJ1-5; D call uncertain. Deletions cut 2 bases from V and 9 bases from J, with 14 bases between. The germline V gene has CDR1 DFQATT and CDR2 SNEGSKA (reference sequence). The CDR3 loop spans 13 amino acids.

The table lists this clonotype with a few counts. The chain carries TRBV5-1 and TRBJ1-2, with 7 bases aligning to TRBD1. The CDR3 loop spans 14 amino acids. The V and J ends lost 3 bases and 4 bases, in that order; junction bases with no gene match: 6. Germline V gives CDR1 SGHRS, CDR2 YFSETQ. Written as DNA, the CDR3 is TGCGCCAGCAGCTCCGGGACAGTCTCCTATGGCTACACCTTC. It specifies CASSSGTVSYGYTF.

This clonotype appeared once. The chain recombines TRBV7-6 with TRBJ2-1; 7 nucleotides line up with TRBD2. The CDR3 is made up of 16 amino acids. Germline-derived CDR1 and CDR2 are SGHVS and FNYEAQ. J gave up 6 bases and V 1 base, and 9 bases lay outside the gene matches. The CDR3 protein is CASSLGGLELGNEQFF. In nucleotides, the CDR3 is TGTGCCAGCAGCTTAGGTGGACTAGAACTAGGCAATGAGCAGTTCTTC.